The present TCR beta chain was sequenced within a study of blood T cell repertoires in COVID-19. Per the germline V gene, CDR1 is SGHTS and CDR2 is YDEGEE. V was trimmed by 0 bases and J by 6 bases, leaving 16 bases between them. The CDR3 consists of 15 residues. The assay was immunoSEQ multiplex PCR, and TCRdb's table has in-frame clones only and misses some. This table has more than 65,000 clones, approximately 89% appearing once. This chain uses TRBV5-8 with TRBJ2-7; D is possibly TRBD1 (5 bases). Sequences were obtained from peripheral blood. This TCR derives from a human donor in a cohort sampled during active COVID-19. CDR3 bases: TGTGCCAGCAGCTTGGTTAGGCCAGTAGGGGCCGAGCAGTACTTC. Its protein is CASSLVRPVGAEQYF.